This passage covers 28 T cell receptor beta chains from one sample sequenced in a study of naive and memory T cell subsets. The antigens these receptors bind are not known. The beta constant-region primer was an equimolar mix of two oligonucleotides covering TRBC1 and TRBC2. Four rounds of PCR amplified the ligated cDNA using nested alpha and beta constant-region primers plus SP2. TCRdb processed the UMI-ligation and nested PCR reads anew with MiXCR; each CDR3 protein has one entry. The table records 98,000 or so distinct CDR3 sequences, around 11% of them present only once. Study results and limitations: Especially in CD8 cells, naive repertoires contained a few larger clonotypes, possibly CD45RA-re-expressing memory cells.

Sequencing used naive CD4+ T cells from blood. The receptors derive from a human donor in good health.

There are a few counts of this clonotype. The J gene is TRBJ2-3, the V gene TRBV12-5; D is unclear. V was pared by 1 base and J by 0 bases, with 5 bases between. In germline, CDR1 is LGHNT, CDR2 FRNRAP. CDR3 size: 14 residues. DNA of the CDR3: TGTGCTAGTGGTTTGGAGATAAGCACAGATACGCAGTATTTT. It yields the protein CASGLEISTDTQYF.

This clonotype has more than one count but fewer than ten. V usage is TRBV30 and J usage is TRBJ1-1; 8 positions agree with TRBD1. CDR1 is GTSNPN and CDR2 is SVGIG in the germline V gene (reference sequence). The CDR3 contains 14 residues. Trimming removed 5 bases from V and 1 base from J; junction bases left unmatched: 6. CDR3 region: CAWLGQGENTEAFF. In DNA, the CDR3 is TGTGCCTGGCTCGGACAGGGAGAGAACACTGAAGCTTTCTTT. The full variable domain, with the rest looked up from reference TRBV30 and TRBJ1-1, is SQTIHQWPATLVQPVGSPLSLECTVEGTSNPNLYWYRQAAGRGLQLLFYSVGIGQISSEVPQNLSASRPQDRQFILSSKKLLLSDSGFYLCAWLGQGENTEAFFGQGTRLTVV.

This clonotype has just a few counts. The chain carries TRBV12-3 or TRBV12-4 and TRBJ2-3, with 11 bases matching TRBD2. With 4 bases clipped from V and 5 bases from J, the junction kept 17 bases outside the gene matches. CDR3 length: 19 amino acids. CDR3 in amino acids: CASSSRPLGSGRARDTQYF. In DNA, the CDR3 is TGTGCCAGCAGTTCCCGACCGTTGGGTAGCGGGAGGGCCAGAGATACGCAGTATTTT.

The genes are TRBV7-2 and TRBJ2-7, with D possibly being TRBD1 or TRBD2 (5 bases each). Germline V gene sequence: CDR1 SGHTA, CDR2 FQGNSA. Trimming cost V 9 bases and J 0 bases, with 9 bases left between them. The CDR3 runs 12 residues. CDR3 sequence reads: CASGGSSYEQYF. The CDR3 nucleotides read TGTGCCAGTGGGGGAAGCTCCTACGAGCAGTACTTC.

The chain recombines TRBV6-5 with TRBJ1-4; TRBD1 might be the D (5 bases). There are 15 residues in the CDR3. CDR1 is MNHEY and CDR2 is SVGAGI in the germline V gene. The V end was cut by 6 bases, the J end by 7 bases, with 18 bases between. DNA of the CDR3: TGTGCCAGCAGACGCGAGGGGAGGCGGGGTGAAAAACTGTTTTTT. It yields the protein CASRREGRRGEKLFF.

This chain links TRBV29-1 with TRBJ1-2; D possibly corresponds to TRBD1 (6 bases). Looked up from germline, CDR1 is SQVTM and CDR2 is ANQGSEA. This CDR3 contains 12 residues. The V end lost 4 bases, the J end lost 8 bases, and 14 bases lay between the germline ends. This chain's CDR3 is CSVGGNREGYTF. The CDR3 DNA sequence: TGCAGCGTTGGGGGGAACAGGGAGGGCTACACCTTC.

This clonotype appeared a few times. The CDR3 DNA sequence: TGCAGTGCTAGCCCCGGGACAGGGTGGCAAGAGACCCAGTACTTC. Protein sequence: CSASPGTGWQETQYF. This rearrangement joins TRBV20-1 to TRBJ2-5; 9 nucleotides match TRBD1. Trimming removed 3 bases from V and 2 bases from J; junction bases left unmatched: 7. The CDR3 sequence is 15 residues long. Germline V gene data show CDR1 as DFQATT and CDR2 as SNEGSKA (reference sequence).

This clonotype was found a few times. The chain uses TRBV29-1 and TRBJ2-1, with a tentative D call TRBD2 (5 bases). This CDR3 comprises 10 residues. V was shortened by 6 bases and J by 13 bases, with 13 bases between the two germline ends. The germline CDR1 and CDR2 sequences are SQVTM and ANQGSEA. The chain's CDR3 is CSVGEPYQFF. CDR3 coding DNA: TGCAGCGTCGGGGAGCCTTACCAGTTCTTC.

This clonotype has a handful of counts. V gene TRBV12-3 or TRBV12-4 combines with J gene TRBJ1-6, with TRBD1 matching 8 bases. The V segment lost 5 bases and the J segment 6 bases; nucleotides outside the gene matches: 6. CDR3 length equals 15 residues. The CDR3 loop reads CASSPRTGFNSPLHF. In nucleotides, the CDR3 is TGTGCCAGCAGTCCAAGGACAGGGTTTAATTCACCCCTCCACTTT.

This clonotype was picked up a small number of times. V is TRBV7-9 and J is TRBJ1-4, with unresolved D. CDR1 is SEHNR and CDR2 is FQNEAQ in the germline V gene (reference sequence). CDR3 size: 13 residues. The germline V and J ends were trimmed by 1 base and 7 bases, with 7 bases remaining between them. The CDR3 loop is CASSLVYLEKLFF. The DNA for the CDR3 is TGTGCCAGCAGCTTAGTGTATCTTGAAAAACTGTTTTTT.

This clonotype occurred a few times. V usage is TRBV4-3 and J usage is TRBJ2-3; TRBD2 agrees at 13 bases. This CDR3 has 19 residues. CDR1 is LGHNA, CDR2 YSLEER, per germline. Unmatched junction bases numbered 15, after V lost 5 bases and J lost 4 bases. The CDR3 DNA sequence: TGCGCCAGCAGCGGAAAACTAGCGGGGGGGGGCAAAGCCCCAGATACGCAGTATTTT. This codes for CASSGKLAGGGKAPDTQYF.

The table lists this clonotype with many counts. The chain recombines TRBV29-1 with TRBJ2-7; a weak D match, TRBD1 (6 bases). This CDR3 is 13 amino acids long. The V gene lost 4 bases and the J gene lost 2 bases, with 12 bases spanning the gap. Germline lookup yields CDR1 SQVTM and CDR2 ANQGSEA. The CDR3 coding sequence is TGCAGCGTTGCCTCAGGGGTGGCCTACGAGCAGTACTTC. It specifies CSVASGVAYEQYF.

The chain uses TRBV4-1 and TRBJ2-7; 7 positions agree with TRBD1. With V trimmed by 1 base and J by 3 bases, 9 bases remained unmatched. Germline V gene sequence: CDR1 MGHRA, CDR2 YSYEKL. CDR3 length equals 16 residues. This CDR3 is CASSQGMGQQYYEQYF. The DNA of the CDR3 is TGCGCCAGCAGCCAAGGTATGGGACAGCAGTACTACGAGCAGTACTTC.

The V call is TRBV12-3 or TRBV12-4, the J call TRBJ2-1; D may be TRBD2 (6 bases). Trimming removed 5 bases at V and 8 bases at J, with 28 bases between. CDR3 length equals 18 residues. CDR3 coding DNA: TGTGCCAGCAGTGGAGGGAAAGGAAGGCGGAGTGCGGTCTATGAGCAGTTCTTC. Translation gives CASSGGKGRRSAVYEQFF.

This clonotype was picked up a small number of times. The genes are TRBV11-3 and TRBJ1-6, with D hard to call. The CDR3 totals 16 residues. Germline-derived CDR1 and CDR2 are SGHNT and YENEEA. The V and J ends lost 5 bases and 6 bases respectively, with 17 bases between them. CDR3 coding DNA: TGTGCCAGCAGCGGTTCGAGGGCGCGGGGTAATTCACCCCTCCACTTT. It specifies CASSGSRARGNSPLHF. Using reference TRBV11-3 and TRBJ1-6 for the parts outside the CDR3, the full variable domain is EAGVVQSPRYKIIEKKQPVAFWCNPISGHNTLYWYLQNLGQGPELLIRYENEEAVDDSQLPKDRFSAERLKGVDSTLKIQPAELGDSAVYLCASSGSRARGNSPLHFGNGTRLTVT.

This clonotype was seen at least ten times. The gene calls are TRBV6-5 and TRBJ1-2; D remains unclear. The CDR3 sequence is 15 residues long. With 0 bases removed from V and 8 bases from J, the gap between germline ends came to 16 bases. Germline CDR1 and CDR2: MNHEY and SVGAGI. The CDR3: CASSYSLASPRGYTF. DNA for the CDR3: TGTGCCAGCAGTTACTCCCTGGCCTCTCCAAGAGGCTACACCTTC.

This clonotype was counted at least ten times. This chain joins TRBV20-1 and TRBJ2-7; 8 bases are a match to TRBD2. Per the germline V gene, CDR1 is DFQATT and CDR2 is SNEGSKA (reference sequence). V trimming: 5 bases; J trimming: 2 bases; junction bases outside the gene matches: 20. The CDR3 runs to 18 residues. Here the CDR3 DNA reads TGCAGTGCTGGCCGGGGGGGGGCGCGGGAAGGCCCCCCCTACGAGCAGTACTTC. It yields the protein CSAGRGGAREGPPYEQYF.

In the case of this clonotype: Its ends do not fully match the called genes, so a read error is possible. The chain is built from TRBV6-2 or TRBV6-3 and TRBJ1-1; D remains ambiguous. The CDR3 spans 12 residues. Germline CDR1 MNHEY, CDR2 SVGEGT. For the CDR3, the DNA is TGTGCCAGCAGTTGGATCGACACTCAAGCTTTCTTT. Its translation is CASSWIDTQAFF.

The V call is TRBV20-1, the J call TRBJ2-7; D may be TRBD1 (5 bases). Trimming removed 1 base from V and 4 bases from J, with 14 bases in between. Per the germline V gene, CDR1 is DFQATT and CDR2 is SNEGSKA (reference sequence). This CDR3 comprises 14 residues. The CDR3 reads CSARVVQGGYEQYF. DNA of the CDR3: TGCAGTGCTAGAGTTGTCCAGGGTGGATACGAGCAGTACTTC.

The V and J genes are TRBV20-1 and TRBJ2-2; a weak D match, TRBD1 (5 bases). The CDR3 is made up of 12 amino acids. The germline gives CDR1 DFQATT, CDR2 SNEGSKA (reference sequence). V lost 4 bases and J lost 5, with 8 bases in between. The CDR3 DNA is TGCAGTGCTATCAGGGAAACCGGGGAGCTGTTTTTT. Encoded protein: CSAIRETGELFF.

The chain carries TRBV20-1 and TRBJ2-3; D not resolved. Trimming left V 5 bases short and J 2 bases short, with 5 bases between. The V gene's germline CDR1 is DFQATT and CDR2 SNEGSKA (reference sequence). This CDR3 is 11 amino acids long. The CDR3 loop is CSAGVTDTQYF. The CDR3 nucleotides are TGCAGTGCTGGGGTCACAGATACGCAGTATTTT.

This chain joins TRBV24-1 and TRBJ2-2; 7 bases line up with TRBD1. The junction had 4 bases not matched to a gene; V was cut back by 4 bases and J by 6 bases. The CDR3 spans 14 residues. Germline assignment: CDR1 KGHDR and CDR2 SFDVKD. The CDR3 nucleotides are TGTGCCACCAGTGACCCGACAGGGCCCGGGGAGCTGTTTTTT. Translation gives CATSDPTGPGELFF.

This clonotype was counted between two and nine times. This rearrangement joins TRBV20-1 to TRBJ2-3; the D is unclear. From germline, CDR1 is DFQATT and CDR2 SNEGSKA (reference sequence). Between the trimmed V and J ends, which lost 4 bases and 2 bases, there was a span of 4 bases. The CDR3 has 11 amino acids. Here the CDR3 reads CSAITTDTQYF. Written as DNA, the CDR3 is TGCAGTGCTATAACCACAGATACGCAGTATTTT.

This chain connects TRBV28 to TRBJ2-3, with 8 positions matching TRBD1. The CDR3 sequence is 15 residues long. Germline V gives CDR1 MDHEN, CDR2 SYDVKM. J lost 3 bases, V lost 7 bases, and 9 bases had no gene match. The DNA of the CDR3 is TGTGCCAGCATCTCGGTTCGGACAGGGACAGATACGCAGTATTTT. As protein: CASISVRTGTDTQYF.

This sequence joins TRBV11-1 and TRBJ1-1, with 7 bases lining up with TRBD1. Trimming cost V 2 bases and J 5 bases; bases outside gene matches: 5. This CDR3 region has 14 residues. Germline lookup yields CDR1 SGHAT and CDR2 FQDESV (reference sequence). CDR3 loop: CASSLLDRRTEAFF. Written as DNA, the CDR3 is TGTGCCAGCAGCTTACTGGACAGGAGGACTGAAGCTTTCTTT.

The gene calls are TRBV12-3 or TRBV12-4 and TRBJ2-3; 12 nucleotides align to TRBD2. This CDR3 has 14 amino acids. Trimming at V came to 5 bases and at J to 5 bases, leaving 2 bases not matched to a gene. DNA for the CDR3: TGTGCCAGCAGTCTGACTAGCGGGAGAGATACGCAGTATTTT. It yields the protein CASSLTSGRDTQYF.

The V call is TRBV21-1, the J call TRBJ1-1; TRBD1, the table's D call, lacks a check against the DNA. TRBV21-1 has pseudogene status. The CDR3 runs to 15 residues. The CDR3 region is CASTPGRRGGTEAFF. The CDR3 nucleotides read TGTGCCAGCACCCCGGGGAGACGAGGGGGCACTGAAGCTTTCTTT.

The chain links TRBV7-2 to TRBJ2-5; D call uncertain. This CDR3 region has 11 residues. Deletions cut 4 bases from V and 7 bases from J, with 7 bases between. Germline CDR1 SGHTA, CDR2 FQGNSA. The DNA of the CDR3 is TGTGCCAGCAGCTCCGGGCGGACCCAGTACTTC. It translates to CASSSGRTQYF.